This T cell receptor beta chain was captured by sequencing in a study of cytomegalovirus exposure and HLA in healthy donors. Looked up from germline, CDR1 is SQVTM and CDR2 is ANQGSEA. The J segment lost 4 bases and the V segment lost 7 bases, leaving 9 bases of the junction unmatched. This CDR3 region has 14 residues. The PCR contained 60 Vbeta and 13 Jbeta primers. The table came from immunoSEQ multiplex PCR; TCRdb's copy has only in-frame clones and leaves some out. Its table lists 150,000 to 200,000 clones. This clonotype originated in a man aged 30 to 45 in good health and CMV-seronegative. The gene calls are TRBV29-1 and TRBJ2-3; TRBD2 matches 9 bases. The sample consisted of PBMCs. The CDR3, as DNA: TGCAGCGGGCTAGCGCGGGGGGGATCAGATACGCAGTATTTT. Translating gives CSGLARGGSDTQYF.